The next 21 T cell receptor beta chains were all read from a single sample in a study of blood T cells in healthy people across ages. The second PCR ran about 6 to 11 cycles with a sample-barcoded 5' primer and J-beta primers. From the 5' RACE reads, TCRdb called clonotypes with MiXCR, one entry per CDR3 protein. The sample carries more than 500,000 distinct CDR3 sequences, approximately 26% recorded once. A further study also used this sample, focusing on T cells of mothers and their children.

The sequenced sample consisted of blood. Every receptor here comes from a boy between 2 and 10 years old in good health.

This clonotype occurred once. The junction departs from the called germline gene at one end, perhaps through a read error. This rearrangement joins TRBV7-7 to TRBJ2-3; D might be TRBD2 (5 bases). Germline CDR1 SSHAT, CDR2 FNYEAQ (reference sequence). CDR3 length: 16 residues. CDR3 in DNA: TGTGCTAGCAGCTTAGGGTTGGACTCCAGCACAGATACGCAGTATTTT. Protein product: CASSLGLDSSTDTQYF.

The V gene is TRBV19, the J gene TRBJ2-5; D may correspond to TRBD1 or TRBD2 (5 bases each). The J call may be faulty, since TRBJ2-7 better matches the DNA end. The CDR3 is 14 residues long. Germline values: CDR1 LNHDA, CDR2 SQIVND (reference sequence). The CDR3 here is CASRPGPGLREQYF. The DNA for the CDR3 is TGTGCCAGTAGGCCGGGACCTGGGTTACGCGAGCAGTACTTC.

The gene calls are TRBV7-8 and TRBJ1-2; 8 nucleotides match TRBD1. The length of the CDR3 is 18 residues. V dropped 0 bases and J dropped 0; count of bases not matched to a gene: 9. CDR1 SGHVS and CDR2 FQNEAQ come from the germline V gene. The CDR3 protein is CASSLALGQGLANYGYTF. The CDR3 DNA is TGTGCCAGCAGCTTAGCGCTAGGACAGGGACTCGCTAACTATGGCTACACCTTC.

The V and J genes are TRBV20-1 and TRBJ1-2; D remains unclear. The germline CDR1 and CDR2 sequences are DFQATT and SNEGSKA (reference sequence). CDR3 length: 14 amino acids. V dropped 1 base and J dropped 4 bases, with 13 bases sitting between them. The CDR3 DNA sequence: TGCAGTGCTAGAGGTCCTGAGGGCATCTATGGCTACACCTTC. Protein sequence: CSARGPEGIYGYTF.

The chain employs TRBV12-3 or TRBV12-4 and TRBJ1-6; D gene ambiguous. The CDR3 runs 14 residues. Trimming removed 6 bases from V and 9 bases from J, with 15 bases in between. The CDR3 bases are TGTGCCAGCAGCATGGACGGTTGGGGTTCACCCCTCCACTTT. Residues: CASSMDGWGSPLHF.

V usage is TRBV2 and J usage is TRBJ2-2, with 8 positions matching TRBD2. Germline assignment: CDR1 SNHLY and CDR2 FYNNEI. V shed 6 bases and J 1 base; nucleotides not matched to a gene: 4. CDR3 length: 15 residues. DNA for the CDR3: TGTGCCAGCAGCATTAGCGGGGTGAACACCGGGGAGCTGTTTTTT. It encodes CASSISGVNTGELFF. The variable domain in full, completed from reference TRBV2 and TRBJ2-2, reads EPEVTQTPSHQVTQMGQEVILRCVPISNHLYFYWYRQILGQKVEFLVSFYNNEISEKSEIFDDQFSVERPDGSNFTLKIRSTKLEDSAMYFCASSISGVNTGELFFGEGSRLTVL.

The sample holds a few counts of this clonotype. V is TRBV20-1 and J is TRBJ2-7, with 9 bases identical to TRBD1. CDR3 size: 14 residues. Per germline, CDR1 DFQATT and CDR2 SNEGSKA (reference sequence). Losses at the gene ends were 5 bases for V and 2 bases for J; bases not matched to a gene: 7. For the CDR3, the DNA is TGCAGTGCTTCCGACAGGGGGAGAACCTACGAGCAGTACTTC. Encoded protein: CSASDRGRTYEQYF.

This clonotype occurred a few times. The chain couples TRBV12-3 or TRBV12-4 to TRBJ2-5; 8 nucleotides match TRBD2. With the DNA end fitting TRBJ2-1 better, the J assignment may be wrong. This CDR3 spans 12 amino acids. For the CDR3, the DNA is TGTGCCAGCACCACCGCGGGAGGTGAGCAGTTCTTC. Encoded protein: CASTTAGGEQFF.

The J gene is TRBJ2-7, the V gene TRBV25-1, with 8 bases identical to TRBD2. Trimming took 8 bases from V and 6 from J; bases not matched to a gene: 9. From germline, CDR1 is MGHDK and CDR2 SYGVNS. The CDR3 extends over 13 amino acids. For the CDR3, the DNA is TGTGCCAGCGCCGGGGGGGGAGTCAGCGAGCAGTACTTC. Its translation: CASAGGGVSEQYF.

J is TRBJ2-2 and V is TRBV5-1, with 9 bases identical to TRBD2. The CDR3 has 17 residues. Unmatched junction bases numbered 14, after V lost 4 bases and J lost 7 bases. CDR1 and CDR2 from the germline V gene are SGHRS and YFSETQ. The CDR3 loop reads CASSQRSGLALIGELFF. The CDR3 DNA sequence: TGCGCCAGCAGCCAAAGATCGGGACTAGCATTAATCGGGGAGCTGTTTTTT. Using reference TRBV5-1 and TRBJ2-2 for the parts outside the CDR3, the full variable domain is KAGVTQTPRYLIKTRGQQVTLSCSPISGHRSVSWYQQTPGQGLQFLFEYFSETQRNKGNFPGRFSGRQFSNSRSEMNVSTLELGDSALYLCASSQRSGLALIGELFFGEGSRLTVL.

The V call is TRBV20-1, the J call TRBJ2-3, with D unclear. V was shortened by 2 bases and J by 0 bases, with 9 bases between the two germline ends. Germline CDR1 reads DFQATT; CDR2 reads SNEGSKA (reference sequence). The CDR3 is 14 amino acids. The CDR3 sequence: CSARLGRSTDTQYF. The CDR3 region has the DNA TGCAGTGCTAGACTCGGACGGAGCACAGATACGCAGTATTTT.

The genes are TRBV20-1 and TRBJ2-3; 7 bases align to TRBD2. After removal of 4 bases from V and 2 bases from J, the junction contained 18 bases not matched to a gene. Germline V lookup: CDR1 DFQATT, CDR2 SNEGSKA (reference sequence). The CDR3 is 18 residues long. CDR3 sequence reads: CSAIRRWEGRPNTDTQYF. CDR3 coding DNA: TGCAGTGCTATTCGCCGGTGGGAGGGACGACCTAACACAGATACGCAGTATTTT.

This clonotype was counted between two and nine times. The junction differs from germline at one of its ends, possibly a read error. The chain links TRBV7-2 to TRBJ1-2; TRBD1 agrees at 11 bases. The CDR3 consists of 18 residues. From germline, CDR1 is SGHTA and CDR2 FQGNSA. The CDR3 spells CASSPQRWTGGNSYRYTF. The CDR3 nucleotides read TGTGCCAGCAGCCCACAACGCTGGACAGGGGGCAACAGCTATCGCTACACCTTC.

This rearrangement joins TRBV9 to TRBJ2-5; 10 bases are shared with TRBD2. The DNA end favors TRBJ2-7, so the J call may be wrong. This CDR3 contains 15 residues. Germline CDR1 is SGDLS and CDR2 is YYNGEE. In DNA form, the CDR3 reads TGTGCCAGCAGCGTAGGCCTTACTAGCGGGGACGAGCAGTACTTC. This translates into CASSVGLTSGDEQYF.

This clonotype was found a few times. The CDR3 DNA reads as TGCAGCGTTCCCAAGGGCGGGACTAGCACAGATACGCAGTATTTT. Translated, it gives CSVPKGGTSTDTQYF. The V and J genes are TRBV29-1 and TRBJ2-3; tentative D call: TRBD2 (6 bases). V was pared by 5 bases and J by 0 bases, with 15 bases between. Germline lookup yields CDR1 SQVTM and CDR2 ANQGSEA. This CDR3 has 15 residues.

This rearrangement joins TRBV6-6 to TRBJ1-4; D gene ambiguous. CDR3 length equals 15 residues. V was cut by 5 bases and J by 2 bases, with 12 bases left in between. Per germline, CDR1 MNHNY and CDR2 SVGAGI (reference sequence). The chain's CDR3 is CASSHVRRTNEKLFF. CDR3 coding DNA: TGTGCCAGCAGTCACGTCAGACGGACTAATGAAAAACTGTTTTTT.

The genes are TRBV14 and TRBJ2-5; D not certain. TRBJ2-1 matches the DNA end more closely, so the J call is doubtful. CDR3 length: 15 amino acids. In germline, CDR1 is SGHDN, CDR2 FVKESK. This CDR3 reads CASSPRPLILDEQFF. The CDR3 nucleotides are TGTGCCAGCAGTCCACGTCCCCTAATACTCGATGAGCAGTTCTTC.

Here the CDR3 DNA reads TGTGCCAGCAGTCCCGGCAAAAAACTGTTTTTT. This translates into CASSPGKKLFF. The V call is TRBV12-3 or TRBV12-4, the J call TRBJ1-4; the D is unclear. The CDR3 is 11 amino acids. V was pared by 5 bases and J by 9 bases, with 7 bases between.

The gene calls are TRBV27 and TRBJ2-3; no definite D call. Germline V gene data show CDR1 as MNHEY and CDR2 as SMNVEV (reference sequence). The CDR3 length is 15 residues. Trimming stripped 10 bases from V and 0 bases from J, with 17 bases between. In DNA form, the CDR3 reads TGTGCCACACGACGCCAACTTCTTAGCACAGATACGCAGTATTTT. Translating it yields CATRRQLLSTDTQYF.

J is TRBJ1-1 and V is TRBV20-1; 7 nucleotides align to TRBD1. CDR1 and CDR2 from the germline V gene are DFQATT and SNEGSKA (reference sequence). The CDR3 loop spans 13 amino acids. J gave up 4 bases and V 4 bases, and 6 bases lay outside the gene matches. The CDR3 region has the DNA TGCAGTGCTAAGACAGGGATGGCCACTGAAGCTTTCTTT. Translated, it gives CSAKTGMATEAFF.

The chain links TRBV9 to TRBJ2-6; D is uncertain. The CDR3 spans 16 residues. The V end was cut by 0 bases, the J end by 3 bases, with 10 bases between. CDR1 SGDLS and CDR2 YYNGEE come from the germline V gene. The CDR3 DNA sequence: TGTGCCAGCAGCGTAGCTGCTGGGTATGGGGCCAACGTCCTGACTTTC. It is translated as CASSVAAGYGANVLTF.